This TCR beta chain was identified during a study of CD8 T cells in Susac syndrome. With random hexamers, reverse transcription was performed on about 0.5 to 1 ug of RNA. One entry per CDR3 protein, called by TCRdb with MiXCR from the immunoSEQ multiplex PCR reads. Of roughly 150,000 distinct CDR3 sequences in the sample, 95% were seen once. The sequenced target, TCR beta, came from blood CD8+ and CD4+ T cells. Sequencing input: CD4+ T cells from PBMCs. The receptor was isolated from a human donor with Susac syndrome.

The CDR3 loop reads CASSPGTGSGYTF. The DNA for the CDR3 is TGTGCCAGCAGCCCCGGGACAGGCTCTGGCTACACCTTC. The V and J genes are TRBV3-1 and TRBJ1-2; TRBD1 matches 8 bases. The V gene end was trimmed by 4 bases and the J gene end by 7 bases; junction bases not matched to a gene: 5. CDR1 is LGHDT, CDR2 YNNKEL, per germline (reference sequence). The CDR3 consists of 13 residues.